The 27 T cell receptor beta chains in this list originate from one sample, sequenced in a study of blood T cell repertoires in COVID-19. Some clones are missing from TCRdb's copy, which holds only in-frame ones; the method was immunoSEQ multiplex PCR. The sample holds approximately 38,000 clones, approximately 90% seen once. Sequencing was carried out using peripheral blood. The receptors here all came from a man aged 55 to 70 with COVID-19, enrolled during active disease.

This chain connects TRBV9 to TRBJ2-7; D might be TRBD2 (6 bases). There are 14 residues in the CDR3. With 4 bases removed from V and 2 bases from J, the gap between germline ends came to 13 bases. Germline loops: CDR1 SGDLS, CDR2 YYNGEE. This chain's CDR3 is CASSPGPGAYEQYF. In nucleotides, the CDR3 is TGTGCCAGCAGCCCAGGGCCGGGGGCCTACGAGCAGTACTTC.

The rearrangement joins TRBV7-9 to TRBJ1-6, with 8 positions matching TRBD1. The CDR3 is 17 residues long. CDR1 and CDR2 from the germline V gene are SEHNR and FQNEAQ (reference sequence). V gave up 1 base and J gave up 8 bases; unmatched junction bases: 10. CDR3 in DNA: TGTGCCAGCAGCTTAGAGACTATCACAGGGGGACATTCACCCCTCCACTTT. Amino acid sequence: CASSLETITGGHSPLHF.

The CDR3 nucleotides read TGCGCCAGCAGCCAAACAACAGGGGTCGGCAATCAGCCCCAGCATTTT. The encoded protein is CASSQTTGVGNQPQHF. The chain carries TRBV4-3 and TRBJ1-5; 7 nucleotides align to TRBD1. Germline V lookup: CDR1 LGHNA, CDR2 YSLEER. The CDR3 consists of 16 residues. Trimming removed 2 bases from V and 2 bases from J; junction bases left unmatched: 6.

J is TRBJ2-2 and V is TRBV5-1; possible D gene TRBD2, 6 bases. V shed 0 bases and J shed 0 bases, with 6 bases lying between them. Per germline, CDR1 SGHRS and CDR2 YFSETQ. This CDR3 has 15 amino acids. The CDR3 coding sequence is TGCGCCAGCAGCTTGGGGACTACGAACACCGGGGAGCTGTTTTTT. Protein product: CASSLGTTNTGELFF.

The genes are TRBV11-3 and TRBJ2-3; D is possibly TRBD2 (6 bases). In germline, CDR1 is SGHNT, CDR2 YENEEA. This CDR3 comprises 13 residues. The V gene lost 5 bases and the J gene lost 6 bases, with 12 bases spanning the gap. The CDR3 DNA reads TGTGCCAGCAGCCCCGTTGGGGGGGATACGCAGTATTTT. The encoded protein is CASSPVGGDTQYF.

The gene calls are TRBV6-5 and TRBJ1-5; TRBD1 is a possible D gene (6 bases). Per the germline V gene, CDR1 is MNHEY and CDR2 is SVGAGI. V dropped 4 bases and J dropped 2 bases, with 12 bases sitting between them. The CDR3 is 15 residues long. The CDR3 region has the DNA TGTGCCAGCAGTTCTAACAGGGTACGCAATCAGCCCCAGCATTTT. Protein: CASSSNRVRNQPQHF.

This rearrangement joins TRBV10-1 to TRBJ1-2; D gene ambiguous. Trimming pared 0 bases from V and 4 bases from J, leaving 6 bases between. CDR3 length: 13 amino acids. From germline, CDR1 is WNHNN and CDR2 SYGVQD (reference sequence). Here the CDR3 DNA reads TGCGCCAGCAGTGAGTCTCGGGGCTATGGCTACACCTTC. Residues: CASSESRGYGYTF.

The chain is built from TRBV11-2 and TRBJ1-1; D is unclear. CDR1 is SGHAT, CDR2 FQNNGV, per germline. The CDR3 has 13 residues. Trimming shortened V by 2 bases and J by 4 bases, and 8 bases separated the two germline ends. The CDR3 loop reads CASSLSGSTEAFF. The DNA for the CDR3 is TGTGCCAGCAGCTTAAGCGGGTCCACTGAAGCTTTCTTT.

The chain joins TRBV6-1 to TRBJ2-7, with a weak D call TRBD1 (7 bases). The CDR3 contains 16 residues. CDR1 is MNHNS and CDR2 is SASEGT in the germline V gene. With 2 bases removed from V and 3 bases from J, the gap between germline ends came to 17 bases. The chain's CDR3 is CASSEIGGGSNYEQYF. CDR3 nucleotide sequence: TGTGCCAGCAGTGAAATAGGAGGGGGCTCAAACTACGAGCAGTACTTC.

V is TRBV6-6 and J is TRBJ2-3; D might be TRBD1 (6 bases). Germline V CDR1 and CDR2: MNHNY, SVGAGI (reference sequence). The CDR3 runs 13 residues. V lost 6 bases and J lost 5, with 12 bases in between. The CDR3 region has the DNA TGTGCCAGCAGCCGAGACAGGCAAGATACGCAGTATTTT. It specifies CASSRDRQDTQYF.

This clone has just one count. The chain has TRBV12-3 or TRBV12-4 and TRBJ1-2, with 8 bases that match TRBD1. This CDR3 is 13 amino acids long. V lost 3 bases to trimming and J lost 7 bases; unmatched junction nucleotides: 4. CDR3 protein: CASSFGTGSGYTF. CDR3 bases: TGTGCCAGCAGTTTTGGGACAGGAAGTGGCTACACCTTC.

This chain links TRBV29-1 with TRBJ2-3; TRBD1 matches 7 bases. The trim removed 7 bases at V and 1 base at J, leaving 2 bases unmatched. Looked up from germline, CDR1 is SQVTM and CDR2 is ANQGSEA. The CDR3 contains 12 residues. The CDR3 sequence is CSGQGGTDTQYF. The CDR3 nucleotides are TGCAGCGGACAGGGCGGCACAGATACGCAGTATTTT.

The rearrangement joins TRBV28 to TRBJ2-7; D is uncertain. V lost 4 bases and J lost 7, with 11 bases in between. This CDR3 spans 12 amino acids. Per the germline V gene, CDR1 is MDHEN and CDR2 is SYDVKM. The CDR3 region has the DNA TGTGCCAGCAGTTCCCCTTCGGAGGAGCAGTACTTC. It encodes CASSSPSEEQYF.

The CDR3 here is CASSQGRGMHTEAFF. DNA of the CDR3: TGTGCCAGCAGCCAAGGCCGAGGGATGCACACTGAAGCTTTCTTT. The chain carries TRBV4-2 and TRBJ1-1; D call uncertain. Trimming stripped 1 base from V and 3 bases from J, with 12 bases between. CDR1 LGHNA and CDR2 YNFKEQ come from the germline V gene. This CDR3 contains 15 residues.

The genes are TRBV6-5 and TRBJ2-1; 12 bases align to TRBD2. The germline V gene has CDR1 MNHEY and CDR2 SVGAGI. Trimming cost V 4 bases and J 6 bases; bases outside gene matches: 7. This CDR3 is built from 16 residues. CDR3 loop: CASSSPSGRASNEQFF. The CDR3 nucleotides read TGTGCCAGCAGTTCGCCTAGCGGGAGGGCCAGCAATGAGCAGTTCTTC.

CDR3 DNA sequence: TGTGCCAGCAGCAAAGGAGCAGGGTGGACTGAAGCTTTCTTT. Its protein is CASSKGAGWTEAFF. The V call is TRBV21-1, the J call TRBJ1-1; the table assigns TRBD1, which was not confirmed against the DNA. TRBV21-1 is reported as a pseudogene. CDR3 length equals 14 residues.

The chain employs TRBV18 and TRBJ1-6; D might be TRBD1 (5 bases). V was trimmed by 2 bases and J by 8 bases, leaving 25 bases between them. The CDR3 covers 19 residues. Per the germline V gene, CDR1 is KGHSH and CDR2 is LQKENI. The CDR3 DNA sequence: TGTGCCAGCTCACCAACATTCGTAGGGGCAGAGAACGTGGATTCACCCCTCCACTTT. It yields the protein CASSPTFVGAENVDSPLHF. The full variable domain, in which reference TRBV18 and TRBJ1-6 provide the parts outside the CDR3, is NAGVMQNPRHLVRRRGQEARLRCSPMKGHSHVYWYRQLPEEGLKFMVYLQKENIIDESGMPKERFSAEFPKEGPSILRIQQVVRGDSAAYFCASSPTFVGAENVDSPLHFGNGTRLTVT.

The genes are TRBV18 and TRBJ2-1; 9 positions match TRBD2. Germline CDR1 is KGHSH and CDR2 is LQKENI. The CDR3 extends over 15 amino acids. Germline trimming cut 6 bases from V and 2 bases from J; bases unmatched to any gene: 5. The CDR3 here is CASSPLAGTYNEQFF. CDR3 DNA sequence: TGTGCCAGCTCCCCGCTAGCGGGAACCTACAATGAGCAGTTCTTC.

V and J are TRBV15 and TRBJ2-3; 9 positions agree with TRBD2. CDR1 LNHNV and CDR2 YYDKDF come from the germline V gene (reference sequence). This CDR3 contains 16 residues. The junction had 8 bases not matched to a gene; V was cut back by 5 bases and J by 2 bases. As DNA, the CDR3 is TGTGCCACCAGCGCCCTTAGCGGGAGTACCACAGATACGCAGTATTTT. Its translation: CATSALSGSTTDTQYF.

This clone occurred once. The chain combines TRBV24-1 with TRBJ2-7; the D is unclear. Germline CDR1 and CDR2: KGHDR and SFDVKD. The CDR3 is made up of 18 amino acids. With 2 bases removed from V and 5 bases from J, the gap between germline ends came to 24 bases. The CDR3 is CATSDSRRSETPSHEQYF. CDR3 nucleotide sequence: TGTGCCACCAGTGATTCACGCCGGTCGGAGACCCCGTCCCACGAGCAGTACTTC.

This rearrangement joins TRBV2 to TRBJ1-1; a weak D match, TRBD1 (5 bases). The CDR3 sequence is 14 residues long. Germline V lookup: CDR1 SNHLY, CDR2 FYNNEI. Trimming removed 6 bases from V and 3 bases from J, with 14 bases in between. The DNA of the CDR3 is TGTGCCAGCAGGCAGAGGGGCGGGGACACTGAAGCTTTCTTT. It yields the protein CASRQRGGDTEAFF.

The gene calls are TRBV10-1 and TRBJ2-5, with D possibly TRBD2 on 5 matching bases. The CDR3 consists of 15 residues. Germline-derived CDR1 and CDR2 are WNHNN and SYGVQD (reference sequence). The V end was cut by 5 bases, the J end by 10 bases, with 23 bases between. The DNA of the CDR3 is TGCGCCAGCAGTCCCCTTAGGAACCCCGGGGTAGTCCAGTACTTC. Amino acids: CASSPLRNPGVVQYF.

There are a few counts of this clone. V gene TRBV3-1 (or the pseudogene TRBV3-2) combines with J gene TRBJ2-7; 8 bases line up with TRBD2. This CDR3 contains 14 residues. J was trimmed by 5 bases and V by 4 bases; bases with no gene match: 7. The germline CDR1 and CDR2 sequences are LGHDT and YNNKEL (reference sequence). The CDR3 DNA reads TGTGCCAGCAGCCTTCAAGCGGGAGAGAACGAGCAGTACTTC. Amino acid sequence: CASSLQAGENEQYF.

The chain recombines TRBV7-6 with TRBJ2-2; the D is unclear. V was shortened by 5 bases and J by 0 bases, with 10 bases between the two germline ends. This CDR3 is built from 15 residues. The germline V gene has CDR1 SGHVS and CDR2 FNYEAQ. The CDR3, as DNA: TGTGCCAGCAGCCCCCTTGAGGCGAACACCGGGGAGCTGTTTTTT. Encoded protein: CASSPLEANTGELFF.

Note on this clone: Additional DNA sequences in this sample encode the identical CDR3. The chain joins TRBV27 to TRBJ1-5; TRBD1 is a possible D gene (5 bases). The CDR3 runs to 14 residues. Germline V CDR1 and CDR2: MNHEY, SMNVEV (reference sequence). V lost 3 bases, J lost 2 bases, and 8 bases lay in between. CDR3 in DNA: TGTGCCAGCAGTTTGGTACAGGGCAATCAGCCCCAGCATTTT. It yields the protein CASSLVQGNQPQHF.

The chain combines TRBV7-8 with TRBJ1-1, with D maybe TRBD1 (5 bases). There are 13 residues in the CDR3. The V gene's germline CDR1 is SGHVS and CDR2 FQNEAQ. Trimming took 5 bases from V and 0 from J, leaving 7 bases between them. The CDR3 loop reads CASSRQMNTEAFF. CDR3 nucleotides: TGTGCCAGCAGCCGACAGATGAACACTGAAGCTTTCTTT.

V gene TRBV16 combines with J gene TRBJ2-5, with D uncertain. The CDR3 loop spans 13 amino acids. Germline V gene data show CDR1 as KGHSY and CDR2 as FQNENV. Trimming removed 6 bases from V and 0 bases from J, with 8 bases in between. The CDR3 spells CASSPGYQETQYF. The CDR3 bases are TGTGCCAGCAGTCCCGGGTACCAAGAGACCCAGTACTTC.